A selection of T cell receptor beta chains follows, all from one sample in a study of human T cells and chemical hapten exposure. Via MiXCR, TCRdb re-called the reads, giving one row per CDR3 protein. The sample holds 95,000 to 150,000 distinct CDR3 sequences, roughly 8.5% seen once. Sample: whole blood. The receptors originated from a human donor in good health. Some clones in this sample may be carry-over from other donors' samples. Both conserved end residues are part of each CDR3. D genes are given only for firm matches. Rows give clone size only sometimes, using once, few, many, or a class for an expanded clone.

V gene	J gene	clone size	D gene	CDR3 DNA	CDR3 protein
TRBV20-1	TRBJ2-3	few	-	TGCAGTGCTAGAAATAGGGGGGGCGCAGATACGCAGTATTTT	CSARNRGGADTQYF
TRBV5-1	TRBJ2-7	few	TRBD2	TGCGCCAGCAGCCCGGGACTAGCGGGAGCCTACGAGCAGTACTTC	CASSPGLAGAYEQYF
TRBV7-8	TRBJ2-7	few	-	TGTGCCAGCAGCTTATTAGGTAGCTCCTACGAGCAGTACTTC	CASSLLGSSYEQYF
TRBV7-2	TRBJ1-6	many	-	TGTGCCAGCAGCTCGACGACAGGATTTTATTCACCCCTCCACTTT	CASSSTTGFYSPLHF
TRBV27	TRBJ1-5	-	TRBD1	TGTGCCAGCAGTTGGGGGACAGGAAACAATCAGCCCCAGCATTTT	CASSWGTGNNQPQHF
TRBV11-2	TRBJ2-1	few	-	TGTGCCAGCAGCGAGCTGAGGGGTCCCAATCGGCAGTTCTTC	CASSELRGPNRQFF
TRBV19	TRBJ1-1	few	-	TGTGCCAGTAGTATAGGAAACCAGCTCGGTGAAGCTTTCTTT	CASSIGNQLGEAFF
TRBV18	TRBJ1-2	many	-	TGTGCCAGCTCGCTACAGGGCCACTATGGCTACACCTTC	CASSLQGHYGYTF
TRBV5-5	TRBJ1-5	many	-	TGTGCCAGCAGCTTGGCAGATTCTAGCAATCAGCCCCAGCATTTT	CASSLADSSNQPQHF
TRBV11-2	TRBJ2-1	-	-	TGTGCCAGCAGCTTCGGACTGGGATACTACAATGAGCAGTTCTTC	CASSFGLGYYNEQFF
TRBV29-1	TRBJ2-1	few	TRBD1	TGCAGCGCAGCCGGACAGGGCTACAATGAGCAGTTCTTC	CSAAGQGYNEQFF
TRBV29-1	TRBJ1-1	many	-	TGCAGCGTTGGACAGCCAAACACTGAAGCTTTCTTT	CSVGQPNTEAFF
TRBV11-2	TRBJ2-7	-	TRBD2	TGTGCCAGCAGCCCGACTAGCGGGGGTGGCGGGCAGTACTTC	CASSPTSGGGGQYF
TRBV12-3/TRBV12-4	TRBJ2-2	many	TRBD2	TGTGCCAGCATCTACAGCGGGAGCAACACCGGGGAGCTGTTTTTT	CASIYSGSNTGELFF
TRBV7-9	TRBJ2-7	many	-	TGTGCCAGCAGCTTAGCGCGGTACGAGCAGTACTTC	CASSLARYEQYF
TRBV4-3	TRBJ2-7	few	-	TGCGCCAGCAGCCAAGATTTCGCGGCCCGTCCCCCTACCGAGCAGTACTTC	CASSQDFAARPPTEQYF
TRBV5-6	TRBJ2-7	-	-	TGTGCCAGCAGCTTTCGGGCAGTCAGCTCCTACGAGCAGTACTTC	CASSFRAVSSYEQYF
TRBV10-3	TRBJ1-2	-	-	TGTGCCATCAGTGGGGATTTGTATGGCTACACCTTC	CAISGDLYGYTF
TRBV12-3/TRBV12-4	TRBJ2-7	few	TRBD2	TGTGCCAGCAGTTTCGGACTAGCGGATTACTACGAGCAGTACTTC	CASSFGLADYYEQYF
TRBV20-1	TRBJ1-1	few	-	TGCAGTGCTAGATCCTCCTCAGGGAGGGAGGCTTTCTTT	CSARSSSGREAFF
TRBV12-3/TRBV12-4	TRBJ2-3	-	-	TGTGCCAGCAGTTTAGCGTCGACTAAGGATACGCAGTATTTT	CASSLASTKDTQYF
TRBV5-1	TRBJ2-2	few	TRBD1	TGCGCCAGCAGCTTGGGCGCCAGGGGGCAGCCCGGGGAGCTGTTTTTT	CASSLGARGQPGELFF
TRBV29-1	TRBJ2-7	many	TRBD1	TGCAGCGTTGAGCGGGACAGGGGGTACGAGCAGTACTTC	CSVERDRGYEQYF
TRBV24-1	TRBJ2-1	many	-	TGTGCCACCAGTGATCGCCGCCAAGACAATGAGCAGTTCTTC	CATSDRRQDNEQFF
TRBV5-1	TRBJ2-5	many	-	TGCGCCAGCAGCTTGGCAGGGGCCGATCCTGAGACCCAGTACTTC	CASSLAGADPETQYF
TRBV9	TRBJ1-6	few	-	TGTGCCAGCAGCGCCACTCCGTGGGGGGGCGCTGGGAATTCACCCCTCCACTTT	CASSATPWGGAGNSPLHF
TRBV20-1	TRBJ2-7	-	TRBD2	TGCAGTGCTAGAGATCGGACTAGCGGGAGCCACGAGCAGTACTTC	CSARDRTSGSHEQYF
TRBV5-1	TRBJ2-1	-	TRBD2	TGCGCCAGCAGCTGGATCACCGGGACTAGCTACAATGAGCAGTTCTTC	CASSWITGTSYNEQFF
TRBV7-9	TRBJ2-4	-	-	TGTGCCAGCAGCCTAGGCGGAGGAAACATTCAGTACTTC	CASSLGGGNIQYF
TRBV7-2	TRBJ2-7	-	-	TGTGCCAGCAGCCCAGGGAGCGTACCCTACGAGCAGTACTTC	CASSPGSVPYEQYF
TRBV3-1	TRBJ1-4	few	-	TGTGCCAGCAGCCAATGGACTAATGAAAAACTGTTTTTT	CASSQWTNEKLFF